In this sample, the clone carrying this TCR beta chain turned up a few times. Found in a library prepared for alpha chains, this beta chain is an off-target read, and its abundance has little meaning. The record originates from a study of spatial heterogeneity in lung cancer. Every cDNA TCR molecule received its own unique molecular identifier. TCRdb processed the 5' RACE reads anew with MiXCR; each CDR3 protein has one entry. This table has about 7,900 distinct CDR3 sequences, about 4.5% appearing once. This CDR3 contains 16 residues. Trimming took 3 bases from V and 4 from J; bases not matched to a gene: 6. CDR1 and CDR2 (germline): MRHNA, SNTAGT. Time point: sample taken at primary tumor resection. TCRs were sequenced from unsorted whole RNA of tumor, nontumor lung or PBMC. The donor group consisted of approximately 77 patients who had untreated, early-stage non-small cell lung cancer.

The chain uses TRBV6-4 and TRBJ2-3, with 11 bases matching TRBD2. This TCR derives from a male donor with early-stage non-small cell lung cancer. The starting material was PBMCs, obtained at surgery. The CDR3 nucleotides are TGTGCCAGCAGTGAATTTAGCGGGGGGGCACCAGATACGCAGTATTTT. As protein: CASSEFSGGAPDTQYF.